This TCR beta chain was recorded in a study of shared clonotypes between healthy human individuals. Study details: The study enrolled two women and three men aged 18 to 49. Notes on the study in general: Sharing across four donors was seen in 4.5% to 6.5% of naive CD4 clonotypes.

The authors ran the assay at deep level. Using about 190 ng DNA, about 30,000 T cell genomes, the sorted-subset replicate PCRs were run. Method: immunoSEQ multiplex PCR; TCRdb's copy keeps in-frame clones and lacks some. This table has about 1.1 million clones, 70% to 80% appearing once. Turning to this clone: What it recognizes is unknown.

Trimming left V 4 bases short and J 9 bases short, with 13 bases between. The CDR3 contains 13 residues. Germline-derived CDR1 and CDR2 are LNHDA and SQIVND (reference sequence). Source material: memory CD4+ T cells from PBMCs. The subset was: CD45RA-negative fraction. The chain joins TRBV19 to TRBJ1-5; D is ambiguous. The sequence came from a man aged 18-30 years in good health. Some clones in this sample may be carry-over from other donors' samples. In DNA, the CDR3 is TGTGCCAGTAGTAGAAGGAGGGAACTGCCCCAGCATTTT. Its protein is CASSRRRELPQHF.